One sample yielded the 9 T cell receptor beta chains listed below, sequenced in a study of cytotoxic CD8 clonotypes in ibrutinib-treated CLL. Here immunoSEQ multiplex PCR was the method, and the copy in TCRdb shows in-frame clones only, minus some. The sample holds about 68,000 clones, roughly two thirds seen once. Here the sequenced sample was PBMCs, taken after 12 months of ibrutinib treatment. Receptors were obtained from a human donor with chronic lymphocytic leukemia.

V usage is TRBV7-6 and J usage is TRBJ2-1; D unresolved. Germline V gene data show CDR1 as SGHVS and CDR2 as FNYEAQ. The CDR3 has 14 amino acids. With 3 bases removed from V and 10 bases from J, the gap between germline ends came to 16 bases. CDR3 DNA: TGTGCCAGCAGCTTGGGGTCTCCAATTCCGGAGCAGTTCTTC. Encoded protein: CASSLGSPIPEQFF.

The chain links TRBV11-2 to TRBJ1-1; D remains unclear. Trimming pared 4 bases from V and 10 bases from J, leaving 16 bases between. In germline, CDR1 is SGHAT, CDR2 FQNNGV. The CDR3 runs to 13 residues. CDR3 bases: TGTGCCAGCAGCTCGGATCTCCGGCGGGGAGCTTTCTTT. As protein: CASSSDLRRGAFF.

The chain has TRBV7-2 and TRBJ1-5; D unresolved. Trimming left V 2 bases short and J 2 bases short, with 22 bases between. There are 19 residues in the CDR3. From germline, CDR1 is SGHTA and CDR2 FQGNSA. The CDR3 nucleotides read TGTGCCAGCAGCTTACGTTCATCAAACGGAAGGCCGGGCAATCAGCCCCAGCATTTT. Encoded protein: CASSLRSSNGRPGNQPQHF.

The V and J genes are TRBV5-5 and TRBJ2-2; D might be TRBD2 (5 bases). The CDR3 loop spans 16 amino acids. Germline V gives CDR1 SGHKS, CDR2 YYEKEE (reference sequence). V lost 4 bases, J lost 1 base, and 14 bases lay in between. The DNA for the CDR3 is TGTGCCAGCAGCGGCGCCGGTGGACTGAACACCGGGGAGCTGTTTTTT. Amino acids: CASSGAGGLNTGELFF.

For the CDR3, the DNA is TGTGCCAGCAGCTTAGGTAGTCTAGATACGCAGTATTTT. Protein product: CASSLGSLDTQYF. The rearrangement links TRBV7-9 to TRBJ2-3; D is uncertain. Trimming shortened V by 1 base and J by 5 bases, and 7 bases separated the two germline ends. This CDR3 has 13 residues. Germline V lookup: CDR1 SEHNR, CDR2 FQNEAQ (reference sequence).

This clone was detected a few times. V gene TRBV19 combines with J gene TRBJ1-5; D might be TRBD1 (6 bases). The germline CDR1 and CDR2 sequences are LNHDA and SQIVND (reference sequence). CDR3 size: 15 residues. The ends were cut back, 4 bases at V and 4 bases at J, with 14 bases in the middle. The CDR3 DNA sequence: TGTGCCAGTAGTACCCCACAGGGACGGAATCAGCCCCAGCATTTT. This translates into CASSTPQGRNQPQHF. Filled out from reference TRBV19 and TRBJ1-5, the complete variable domain reads DGGITQSPKYLFRKEGQNVTLSCEQNLNHDAMYWYRQDPGQGLRLIYYSQIVNDFQKGDIAEGYSVSREKKESFPLTVTSAQKNPTAFYLCASSTPQGRNQPQHFGDGTRLSIL.

This clone was seen a handful of times. The chain joins TRBV27 to TRBJ1-2; 8 bases fit TRBD1. The CDR3 is 13 residues long. Unmatched junction bases numbered 7, after V lost 5 bases and J lost 8 bases. The germline CDR1 and CDR2 sequences are MNHEY and SMNVEV (reference sequence). The CDR3 coding sequence is TGTGCCAGCAGTGCCCGGACAGGGAGCGGCTACACCTTC. Its translation is CASSARTGSGYTF.

The gene calls are TRBV18 and TRBJ2-7; D remains unclear. This CDR3 has 13 amino acids. Germline assignment: CDR1 KGHSH and CDR2 LQKENI. V was clipped by 4 bases and J by 5 bases, with 12 bases between them. The CDR3 sequence is CASSQESRDEQYF. The CDR3 DNA reads as TGTGCCAGCTCACAGGAAAGTAGGGACGAGCAGTACTTC.

The rearrangement uses TRBV6-1 and TRBJ1-1; D unresolved. V shed 7 bases and J shed 6 bases, with 18 bases lying between them. The CDR3 covers 14 residues. The V gene's germline CDR1 is MNHNS and CDR2 SASEGT. The CDR3 bases are TGTGCCAGCACGAGGGCCTCCTATGGGGCTGAAGCTTTCTTT. Protein sequence: CASTRASYGAEAFF.